This is a list of T cell receptor beta chains from one sample in a study of human T cells and chemical hapten exposure. TCRdb reanalysed the RACE reads using MiXCR and keeps one entry per CDR3 protein. The sample has around 160,000 distinct CDR3 sequences; 13% to 15% are singletons. Sequencing used whole blood, obtained in connection with sensitization to the hapten diphenylcyclopropenone (DPC). The receptors derive from a woman younger than 45 with alopecia areata. Some clones in this sample may be carry-over from other donors' samples. Each CDR3 is given with its conserved first and last residue. D genes are given only for firm matches. Size tells how often a clone was seen (once, few, many) or the class of an expanded clone, and some rows leave it out.

v_gene	j_gene	d_gene	abundance	CDR3nt	CDR3aa
TRBV20-1	TRBJ1-1	.	.	TGCAGTGCCCGGAGACAGTCTGAAGCTTTCTTT	CSARRQSEAFF
TRBV6-5	TRBJ1-2	.	.	TGTGCCAGCATCGCCGACTGGTCCGGTAACTATGGCTACACCTTC	CASIADWSGNYGYTF
TRBV7-8	TRBJ2-2	TRBD2	.	TGTGTCAGCAGCTTAGTGGGACTAGGAAGCGGGGAGCTGTTTTTT	CVSSLVGLGSGELFF
TRBV25-1	TRBJ1-6	TRBD1	.	TGTGCCAGCAGTGTCGGGACAGCCAATTCACCCCTCCACTTT	CASSVGTANSPLHF
TRBV30	TRBJ1-2	.	.	TGTGCCTGGAGTGAACAGGAGAACTATGGCTACACCTTC	CAWSEQENYGYTF
TRBV4-3	TRBJ1-4	.	.	TGCGCCAGCAGCCAAGCGTCGCAGAATGAAAAACTGTTTTTT	CASSQASQNEKLFF
TRBV19	TRBJ2-1	TRBD1	few	TGTGCCAGTAGGATACAGGGGGCCCCCTACAATGAGCAGTTCTTC	CASRIQGAPYNEQFF
TRBV25-1	TRBJ2-1	.	many	TGTGCCAGCCCCGAGATAGTGGCAGGTCCGGAGTACAATGAGCAGTTCTTC	CASPEIVAGPEYNEQFF
TRBV4-1	TRBJ1-1	.	.	TGCGCCAGCAGCCCAAGTGTCCGGGGAAGAAACACTGAAGCTTTCTTT	CASSPSVRGRNTEAFF
TRBV3-1	TRBJ2-1	.	.	TGTGCCAGCAGCTACGCGACTACGTACAATGAGCAGTTCTTC	CASSYATTYNEQFF
TRBV10-2	TRBJ2-1	TRBD1	few	TGCGCCAGCAGTGCCGGGACAGGGTCATTTGGGCAGTTCTTC	CASSAGTGSFGQFF
TRBV9	TRBJ2-7	TRBD2	.	TGTGCCAGCAACCCGGGACTAGCGGGGGGCGAGCAGTACTTC	CASNPGLAGGEQYF
TRBV10-3	TRBJ1-1	.	few	TGTGCCATCAGTGGGGAAGAGTACACTGAAGCTTTCTTT	CAISGEEYTEAFF
TRBV7-9	TRBJ2-7	.	few	TGTGCCAGCAGCCCGGGTAGGGTAGGTAATGCTGGTGAGCAGTACTTC	CASSPGRVGNAGEQYF
TRBV15	TRBJ2-4	.	many	TGTGCCACCAGCAGATCGGCAGGGGAGGACATTCAGTACTTC	CATSRSAGEDIQYF
TRBV28	TRBJ2-7	.	few	TGTGCCAGCAGTTTCCTGAGGTTTGGGGGCTCCTACGAGCAGTACTTC	CASSFLRFGGSYEQYF
TRBV7-2	TRBJ2-4	.	.	TGTGCCAGCAGCTTAAGCAGACAAAACATTCAGTACTTC	CASSLSRQNIQYF
TRBV29-1	TRBJ2-3	.	.	TGCAGCGCCGCAGGACCGGATACGCAGTATTTT	CSAAGPDTQYF
TRBV5-1	TRBJ2-3	.	few	TGCGCCAGCAGGGTGGGGTTTCAGGCAGATACGCAGTATTTT	CASRVGFQADTQYF
TRBV2	TRBJ2-2	TRBD2	many	TGTGCCAGCAGTATACTAGCGCCCGGGGAGCTGTTTTTT	CASSILAPGELFF
TRBV11-3	TRBJ2-3	TRBD1	few	TGTGCCAGCAGCTTCCGAATCGGGACAGGGGCAGATACGCAGTATTTT	CASSFRIGTGADTQYF
TRBV6-5	TRBJ2-7	.	.	TGTGCCAGCAGTTATAGTTTGGCGTTGCGGGAAGGCGAGCAGTACTTC	CASSYSLALREGEQYF
TRBV29-1	TRBJ2-3	.	many	TGCAGCGTTGCCGGCCGTCAGGGGTACACAGATACGCAGTATTTT	CSVAGRQGYTDTQYF
TRBV3-1	TRBJ2-1	.	few	TGTGCCAGCAGCCAAGTAGTGTATGAGCAGTTCTTC	CASSQVVYEQFF
TRBV7-2	TRBJ2-1	.	.	TGTGCCAGCAGCTTAGCCCGGGCTAGCTCCTACAATGAGCAGTTCTTC	CASSLARASSYNEQFF
TRBV27	TRBJ1-3	.	.	TGTGCCAGCGCTCCGATCCACTCTGGAAACACCATATATTTT	CASAPIHSGNTIYF
TRBV18	TRBJ1-1	.	few	TGTGCCAGCTCACCACTGGGGGGCTCGACTCGGGGCGCTGAAGCTTTCTTT	CASSPLGGSTRGAEAFF
TRBV11-3	TRBJ1-2	.	many	TGTGCCAGCAGCATGCAGGGGTATGGCTACACCTTC	CASSMQGYGYTF
TRBV6-2/TRBV6-3	TRBJ2-3	.	.	TGTGCCAGCAGTTACCCTACGACAGTTGATACGCAGTATTTT	CASSYPTTVDTQYF
TRBV6-2/TRBV6-3	TRBJ2-7	.	.	TGTGCCAGCAGTGGGGAAAAGGGCGAGCAGTACTTC	CASSGEKGEQYF
TRBV7-9	TRBJ2-3	.	few	TGTGCCAGCAGCTGGGGACTAGATACGCAGTATTTT	CASSWGLDTQYF
TRBV19	TRBJ2-2	.	.	TGTGCCAGTAGTTCGCCAGGGGACACCGGGGAGCTGTTTTTT	CASSSPGDTGELFF